The 20 T cell receptor beta chains given below trace back to one sample, sequenced in a study of T cell responses to AZD1222 COVID-19 vaccine (dated by TCRdb to the early 2020s). The library was made by the immunoSEQ multiplex PCR assay. Drawn from immuneACCESS, this table holds only the in-frame rearrangements with V and J called that TCRdb kept. Clones are partly lost; checked studies trace under half to an unresolved V gene and leave the rest unexplained. Recorded for this sample are 150,000 to 200,000 clones; around 89% of them occurred a single time. The biggest ten clones account for roughly 4% of the sample. The time point label of this sample denotes: about 28 days (+/-7) after the second vaccine dose. The sample's treatment or condition label, in plain terms: meningococcal conjugate vaccine given as trial control. The sample was peripheral blood, taken 28 days after the second dose of the MenACWY control vaccine. These receptors came from an adult who received the MenACWY meningococcal vaccine as a control.

The gene calls are TRBV7-2 and TRBJ2-3, with 8 bases matching TRBD1. The ends lost 3 bases at V and 3 bases at J; junction bases unmatched: 2. The V gene's germline CDR1 is SGHTA and CDR2 FQGNSA. The CDR3 consists of 14 residues. The CDR3, as DNA: TGTGCCAGCAGCTTGGACAGGGTTACAGATACGCAGTATTTT. The encoded protein is CASSLDRVTDTQYF.

The chain couples TRBV27 to TRBJ1-2; no reliable D call. Trimming pared 10 bases from V and 4 bases from J, leaving 13 bases between. Germline assignment: CDR1 MNHEY and CDR2 SMNVEV (reference sequence). This CDR3 spans 12 amino acids. CDR3 in DNA: TGTGCCATCGTCAGGAGGGTCTATGGCTACACCTTC. Its protein product is CAIVRRVYGYTF.

The gene calls are TRBV20-1 and TRBJ2-1; D is undetermined. Trimming cost V 7 bases and J 3 bases, with 7 bases left between them. CDR1 and CDR2 from the germline V gene are DFQATT and SNEGSKA (reference sequence). The CDR3 is 11 amino acids. The CDR3 loop reads CSVRLYNEQFF. The CDR3 DNA reads TGCAGTGTCAGACTCTACAATGAGCAGTTCTTC.

The chain joins TRBV9 to TRBJ1-4; D is ambiguous. Trimming removed 0 bases at V and 10 bases at J, with 16 bases between. The CDR3 has 15 amino acids. Germline loops: CDR1 SGDLS, CDR2 YYNGEE. This chain's CDR3 is CASSVDPLAQGKLFF. The CDR3 region has the DNA TGTGCCAGCAGCGTAGACCCCCTCGCCCAAGGAAAACTGTTTTTT. The full variable domain, with the rest looked up from reference TRBV9 and TRBJ1-4, is DSGVTQTPKHLITATGQRVTLRCSPRSGDLSVYWYQQSLDQGLQFLIQYYNGEERAKGNILERFSAQQFPDLHSELNLSSLELGDSALYFCASSVDPLAQGKLFFGSGTQLSVL.

The gene calls are TRBV29-1 and TRBJ1-2; 7 bases are shared with TRBD1. Germline lookup yields CDR1 SQVTM and CDR2 ANQGSEA. V shed 5 bases and J 4 bases; nucleotides not matched to a gene: 13. This CDR3 has 15 amino acids. CDR3 amino acids: CSVFSLGQSIYGYTF. The CDR3 DNA sequence: TGCAGCGTTTTTTCGTTGGGACAGAGCATCTATGGCTACACCTTC.

This clone appeared once. J is TRBJ1-4 and V is TRBV4-3; no clear D gene. The CDR3 length is 16 residues. From germline, CDR1 is LGHNA and CDR2 YSLEER. The V end lost 0 bases, the J end lost 4 bases, and 12 bases lay between the germline ends. CDR3 in amino acids: CASSQDREAGNEKLFF. The CDR3 DNA reads as TGCGCCAGCAGCCAAGATCGGGAAGCCGGTAATGAAAAACTGTTTTTT.

V gene TRBV28 combines with J gene TRBJ1-2; no firm D call. The CDR3 covers 12 residues. CDR1 and CDR2 from the germline V gene are MDHEN and SYDVKM. CDR3 nucleotide sequence: TGTGTAGCTTGGGGAGGGAACTATGGCTACACCTTC. As protein: CVAWGGNYGYTF.

The rearrangement links TRBV9 to TRBJ1-4, with a weak D call TRBD1 (5 bases). CDR1 and CDR2 (germline): SGDLS, YYNGEE. Trimming removed 0 bases from V and 8 bases from J, with 14 bases in between. The CDR3 consists of 15 residues. Here the CDR3 reads CASSVDGGDQEKLFF. In DNA, the CDR3 is TGTGCCAGCAGCGTAGATGGGGGGGACCAGGAAAAACTGTTTTTT. Filled out from reference TRBV9 and TRBJ1-4, the complete variable domain reads DSGVTQTPKHLITATGQRVTLRCSPRSGDLSVYWYQQSLDQGLQFLIQYYNGEERAKGNILERFSAQQFPDLHSELNLSSLELGDSALYFCASSVDGGDQEKLFFGSGTQLSVL.

The V call is TRBV6-5, the J call TRBJ1-1; weak D call: TRBD1 (6 bases). The ends were cut back, 0 bases at V and 3 bases at J, with 8 bases in the middle. CDR3 length equals 14 residues. CDR1 MNHEY and CDR2 SVGAGI come from the germline V gene. CDR3 sequence (DNA): TGTGCCAGCAGTTACTCGAGGGGGTACACTGAAGCTTTCTTT. This sequence encodes CASSYSRGYTEAFF.

The V and J genes are TRBV21-1 and TRBJ1-5; the D call of TRBD1 is as the table states it, not checked on the DNA. TRBV21-1 is tagged as a pseudogene. The CDR3 totals 14 residues. This CDR3 is CASSTFRASQPQHF. The CDR3 DNA reads as TGTGCCAGCAGCACGTTCAGGGCAAGCCAGCCCCAGCATTTT.

The sample holds a few counts of this clone. The chain joins TRBV25-1 to TRBJ1-2, with no clear D. The germline gives CDR1 MGHDK, CDR2 SYGVNS. Trimming stripped 6 bases from V and 0 bases from J, with 8 bases between. The CDR3 runs to 13 residues. The CDR3 loop is CASRRAPNYGYTF. In nucleotides, the CDR3 is TGTGCCAGCAGGAGGGCTCCTAACTATGGCTACACCTTC.

The V gene is TRBV7-2, the J gene TRBJ2-5; D remains unclear. This CDR3 is built from 14 residues. V gave up 1 base and J gave up 4 bases, with 10 bases separating them. Germline V gene lookup returns CDR1 SGHTA and CDR2 FQGNSA. The DNA of the CDR3 is TGTGCCAGCAGCTTAGAGGTTCTGAGAGAGACCCAGTACTTC. As protein: CASSLEVLRETQYF. The full variable domain, its missing parts supplied by reference TRBV7-2 and TRBJ2-5, is GAGVSQSPSNKVTEKGKDVELRCDPISGHTALYWYRQSLGQGLEFLIYFQGNSAPDKSGLPSDRFSAERTGGSVSTLTIQRTQQEDSAVYLCASSLEVLRETQYFGPGTRLLVL.

V and J are TRBV7-3 and TRBJ2-6; TRBD1 matches 11 bases. Germline trimming cut 7 bases from V and 2 bases from J; bases unmatched to any gene: 4. Germline CDR1 is SGHTA and CDR2 is FQGTGA. CDR3 length: 16 residues. Written as DNA, the CDR3 is TGTGCCAGCACAAGGACAGGGGGCGCTGGGGCCAACGTCCTGACTTTC. Encoded protein: CASTRTGGAGANVLTF.

There are a few counts of this clone. The chain combines TRBV4-3 with TRBJ1-5; possibly TRBD1 for D (5 bases). V shed 0 bases and J shed 4 bases, with 7 bases lying between them. The CDR3 has 14 amino acids. Germline V CDR1 and CDR2: LGHNA, YSLEER. In nucleotides, the CDR3 is TGCGCCAGCAGCCAAGATAAGGGGAATCAGCCCCAGCATTTT. It yields the protein CASSQDKGNQPQHF.

The rearrangement uses TRBV7-2 and TRBJ2-1, with 15 bases fitting TRBD2. The V and J ends lost 4 bases and 12 bases, in that order; junction bases with no gene match: 4. The CDR3 runs to 14 residues. Germline V lookup: CDR1 SGHTA, CDR2 FQGNSA. In DNA form, the CDR3 reads TGTGCCAGCAGCTGGGGACTAGCGGGAGGCTTGCAGTTCTTC. It specifies CASSWGLAGGLQFF.

The chain links TRBV27 to TRBJ1-2, with TRBD1 identical over 11 bases. The germline V gene encodes CDR1 MNHEY and CDR2 SMNVEV (reference sequence). Trimming removed 5 bases from V and 7 bases from J; junction bases left unmatched: 9. This CDR3 has 15 residues. The CDR3 is CASSPLDRGLVGYTF. The CDR3 DNA sequence: TGTGCCAGCAGTCCCCTGGACAGGGGGCTGGTTGGCTACACCTTC.

V and J are TRBV28 and TRBJ2-7; D unclear. Trimming pared 3 bases from V and 4 bases from J, leaving 16 bases between. CDR1 and CDR2 (germline): MDHEN, SYDVKM. This CDR3 has 15 amino acids. The CDR3 sequence: CASSLWAVPDYEQYF. In DNA, the CDR3 is TGTGCCAGCAGTTTGTGGGCAGTCCCCGATTACGAGCAGTACTTC.

This clone has only one observation. The V gene is TRBV21-1, the J gene TRBJ2-5; no check of the table's D call, TRBD1, against the DNA was made. TRBV21-1 has pseudogene status. The CDR3 covers 15 residues. CDR3 bases: TGTGCCAGCAGCCCCGACAGGGGAGGCCAAGAGACCCAGTACTTC. It specifies CASSPDRGGQETQYF.

This rearrangement joins TRBV3-1 (or the pseudogene TRBV3-2) to TRBJ1-5; D call uncertain. Trimming left V 1 base short and J 5 bases short, with 6 bases between. The CDR3 runs to 13 residues. Germline V CDR1 and CDR2: LGHDT, YNNKEL (reference sequence). CDR3 nucleotides: TGTGCCAGCAGCCAAGGGCTAGATCAGCCCCAGCATTTT. Amino acids: CASSQGLDQPQHF.

The chain is built from TRBV28 and TRBJ1-4; D might be TRBD1 (6 bases). V was pared by 3 bases and J by 8 bases, with 13 bases between. CDR3 length: 14 residues. Germline loops: CDR1 MDHEN, CDR2 SYDVKM. CDR3: CASSFPGVREKLFF. In nucleotides, the CDR3 is TGTGCCAGCAGTTTCCCAGGGGTAAGGGAAAAACTGTTTTTT.